This T cell receptor (beta chain) is drawn from a study of shared clonotypes between healthy human individuals (dated by TCRdb to the early 2020s). Notes on the research overall: The cohort comprised a couple of women and a few men aged 18 to 49 years. For each donor, CD4 naive and CD4 memory were each given three plates, CD8 naive was given two plates, and CD8 memory was given one plate. To estimate repertoire size and how much clonotype sharing occurs between individuals, the study deeply sequenced the blood TCR repertoires of several healthy adults. Different laboratories and diverse techniques were used to prepare libraries and sequence TCR repertoires, to increase sequencing depth and limit assay-specific biases. Each donor's leukapheresis produced roughly between roughly 0.85 and 9.5 billion PBMCs.

Using the deep immunoSEQ assay, multiplex PCR amplified TCR CDR3 regions from genomic DNA. Genomic DNA extracted from each cell subset was distributed evenly over all wells of several immunoSEQ 96-well plates, and each plate served as one replicate. Each replicate PCR for sorted subsets received about 180 ng genomic DNA, equal to about 30,000 T cell genomes. Purified libraries were quantified with a Qubit 3.0 fluorometer, sized on a Bioanalyzer 2100, and re-quantified with the KAPA Library Quantification kit. Every immunoSEQ 96-well plate was sequenced on a dedicated single-read 150-cycle Illumina NextSeq 550 flow cell. As for the original processing: Because the immunoSEQ output held only junctional sequences and lacked quality scores, the filtering could not match the filtering applied to full-length reads. To assign V/J genes and CDR3, sequences were annotated against IMGT germline references using PyIR, a Python wrapper for IgBLAST v1.9. Any read was removed if the V/J assignment was weak (E-value above 1e-6), the CDR3 was missing, or the read contained stop codons, out-of-frame junctions, or ambiguous translated residues. A V3J clonotype was defined by an identical inferred V gene, J gene, and CDR3 amino acid sequence. To compute the percentage overlap between repertoires, the number of shared unique clonotypes was divided by the size of the smaller repertoire. Repertoire richness was assessed with RTK rarefaction, the Chao1 estimator, and Recon v2.1 estimates of unobserved clonotypes. Generation probabilities were computed with OLGA for all TCRbeta clonotypes obtained by the gDNA method from several donors. Entries here come from immuneACCESS through TCRdb and include only in-frame sequences with V and J called. Some clones fail to appear in such tables; in the studies checked, an unresolved V gene covers under half of the shortfall, and the cause of the remainder is unknown. V, J and clone size are those of that table, while D and trimming were read from the DNA. The sample table records some 2.1 million clones; 90% to 95% of these occur just once. The top ten hold 0.13% of the sample.

CDR1 and CDR2 are drawn from the germline V gene: KGHSH, LQKENI. Ends trimmed: V by 3 bases, J by 1 base; bases unmatched to a gene: 11. The CDR3 goes from the cysteine to the phenylalanine over 17 residues. Of the read, only the CDR3 DNA is kept; its 51 bases are in frame from base 1. Healthy HIV-negative adults with no recently reported acute infections or vaccinations were included as donors. Only Caucasian adults living in Nashville, Tennessee, USA were represented among the donors. Magnetic negative selection was used to enrich CD4+ T cells, after which naive cells were positively selected on CD45RA and the negative fraction became the memory subset. After blood collection by leukapheresis, PBMCs were isolated using Ficoll-Histopaque density gradient centrifugation and then cryopreserved in the vapor phase of liquid nitrogen. Purity and quantity of every magnetically sorted T cell population were checked by analytical flow cytometry. Genomic DNA was isolated from each sorted fraction and quantified by UV absorbance on a Nanodrop 2000c.

What the study reported, not specific to this receptor: Compared with non-shared clonotypes, the clonotypes found in all four sorted-subset donors had higher generation probabilities. Naive subsets generally had larger estimated clonotype richness than memory subsets. Sampling was restricted to blood, and TCR repertoires in tissues likely differ from the TCR repertoires found in blood. About 5% of naive CD4, roughly 3.5% of naive CD8, roughly 2.4% of memory CD4, and approximately 0.39% of memory CD8 clonotypes were shared across several donors. Pairwise subsampling indicated that sequencing depth was expected to affect the degree of clonotype sharing among donors. Rarefaction of sorted-subset datasets indicated incomplete sequencing despite the large sequencing depth. Because the study included only a small number of donors, the genetic and exposure-history diversity represented was limited.

This clone was found once. Its binding antigen is unknown. The sample holds no much larger clone one base away, and base qualities are not on file. The sequence was obtained from a man aged 18 to 35 in good health. Source material: naive CD4+ T cells sorted from blood. The label giving this sample's cell subset or site can be read as: CD45RA+ positively selected. The chain is encoded by TRBV18 joined to TRBJ2-7; 8 junctional bases match TRBD1. The sequenced DNA: TGTGCCAGCTCACCCCGATCAGGGGGCAGGGGATCCTACGAGCAGTACTTC. Protein translation: CASSPRSGGRGSYEQYF.